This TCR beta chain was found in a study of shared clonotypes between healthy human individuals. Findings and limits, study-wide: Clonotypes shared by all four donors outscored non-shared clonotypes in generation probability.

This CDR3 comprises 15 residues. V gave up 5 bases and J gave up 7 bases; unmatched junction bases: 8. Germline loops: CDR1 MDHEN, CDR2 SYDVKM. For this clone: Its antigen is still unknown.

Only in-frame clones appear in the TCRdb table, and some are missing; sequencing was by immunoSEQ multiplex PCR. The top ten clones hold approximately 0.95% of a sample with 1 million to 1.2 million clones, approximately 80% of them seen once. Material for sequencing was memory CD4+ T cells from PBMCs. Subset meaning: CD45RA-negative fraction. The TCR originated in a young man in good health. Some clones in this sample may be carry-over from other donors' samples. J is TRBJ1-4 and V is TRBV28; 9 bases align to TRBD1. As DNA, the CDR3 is TGTGCCAGCAGTATCTTACAGGGGGCGGGTGAAAAACTGTTTTTT. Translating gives CASSILQGAGEKLFF.